The following is a T cell receptor beta chain sequence with its context. The sample belongs to a study of T cell changes during pregnancy in multiple sclerosis. Sequenced by immunoSEQ multiplex PCR; TCRdb stores in-frame clones only, minus some. This repertoire shows about 70,000 clones, around 94% found once; its top ten account for approximately 2%. The J segment lost 0 bases and the V segment lost 3 bases, leaving 0 bases of the junction unmatched. Looked up from germline, CDR1 is KGHSH and CDR2 is LQKENI. This CDR3 is built from 17 residues. The V and J genes are TRBV18 and TRBJ2-2; 14 bases map to TRBD2. The TCR sequence derives from a female donor in good health, enrolled as a control in a pregnancy study. Specimen: peripheral blood, collected in the second trimester of pregnancy. CDR3 loop: CASSPTSGGANTGELFF. The CDR3 bases are TGTGCCAGCTCACCGACTAGCGGGGGGGCGAACACCGGGGAGCTGTTTTTT.